The 21 T cell receptor beta chains below all came from one sample that was sequenced in a study of CD8 T cells in Susac syndrome (dated by TCRdb to between 2018 and 2021). Library preparation employed the immunoSEQ multiplex PCR assay. RNA was extracted using the RNeasy kit, and roughly 0.45 to 1 microgram was reverse transcribed with random hexamers. The public sequencing data were trimmed at Q25 with fastp and processed into clonotypes with MiXCR by TCRdb, which kept only in-frame beta chains. Merged by CDR3 protein, the rows form single entries marked with the most common genes and DNA. The sample table records around 150,000 distinct CDR3 sequences; 85% to 95% of these occur just once. The ten largest account for about 0.18% of the sample. The sequenced sample consisted of CD8+ T cells from PBMCs. The receptor set was obtained from a human donor with Susac syndrome.

In regard to this clonotype: Germline is not matched at one junction end, which may reflect a read error. The rearrangement uses TRBV29-1 and TRBJ2-2; the D is unclear. The CDR3 has 11 residues. The germline CDR1 and CDR2 sequences are SQVTM and ANQGSEA. The CDR3 reads CSVQDTGELFF. In DNA, the CDR3 is TGCAGCGTTCAAGACACCGGGGAGCTGTTTTTT.

This sequence joins TRBV4-1 and TRBJ2-5; the D gene is possibly TRBD1 (6 bases). CDR3 length: 13 residues. Germline V gives CDR1 MGHRA, CDR2 YSYEKL. Trimming took 1 base from V and 5 from J, leaving 8 bases between them. The CDR3 coding sequence is TGCGCCAGCAGCCAAGGGACAGTGGAGACCCAGTACTTC. Its protein product is CASSQGTVETQYF.

In its sample, this clonotype was seen once. The chain links TRBV5-4 to TRBJ2-3; perhaps TRBD2 as D (7 bases). The CDR3 has 15 residues. Trimming removed 3 bases from V and 4 bases from J, with 15 bases in between. The germline V gene has CDR1 SGHNT and CDR2 YYREEE (reference sequence). CDR3 in amino acids: CASSSEGGFPDTQYF. The CDR3 DNA sequence: TGTGCCAGCAGCTCTGAGGGGGGGTTCCCAGATACGCAGTATTTT.

This clonotype appeared a single time. The chain is built from TRBV3-1 and TRBJ2-7; TRBD2 aligns across 10 bases. CDR3 length: 18 amino acids. Germline loops: CDR1 LGHDT, CDR2 YNNKEL (reference sequence). V trimming: 2 bases; J trimming: 3 bases; junction bases outside the gene matches: 13. The CDR3 DNA follows: TGTGCCAGCAGCCAAATCCCGAATAGCGGGAGGTTTGGCTACGAGCAGTACTTC. It is translated as CASSQIPNSGRFGYEQYF.

The V and J genes are TRBV2 and TRBJ1-1; D is unresolved. This CDR3 is built from 14 residues. V was shortened by 1 base and J by 3 bases, with 9 bases between the two germline ends. CDR1 and CDR2 (germline): SNHLY, FYNNEI. For the CDR3, the DNA is TGTGCCAGCAGTGAAGGGTCCCCGTACACTGAAGCTTTCTTT. As protein: CASSEGSPYTEAFF. The full variable domain, its missing parts supplied by reference TRBV2 and TRBJ1-1, is EPEVTQTPSHQVTQMGQEVILRCVPISNHLYFYWYRQILGQKVEFLVSFYNNEISEKSEIFDDQFSVERPDGSNFTLKIRSTKLEDSAMYFCASSEGSPYTEAFFGQGTRLTVV.

This rearrangement joins TRBV25-1 to TRBJ2-5, with D possibly matching TRBD2 (5 bases). V was cut by 10 bases and J by 5 bases, with 26 bases left in between. The CDR3 has 16 amino acids. Per germline, CDR1 MGHDK and CDR2 SYGVNS. The CDR3 nucleotides are TGTGCCACCGGGGAGTGGGTTGCTCGGCTGGGGGAGACCCAGTACTTC. As protein: CATGEWVARLGETQYF.

This clonotype was recorded only once. The chain combines TRBV5-1 with TRBJ1-2; TRBD1 might be the D (5 bases). V lost 1 base to trimming and J lost 3 bases, with 16 bases between them. The CDR3 is made up of 16 amino acids. The V gene's germline CDR1 is SGHRS and CDR2 YFSETQ. CDR3 nucleotides: TGCGCCAGCAGCTTGTCCGGGACCTCCACCCACTATGGCTACACCTTC. Residues: CASSLSGTSTHYGYTF.

V and J are TRBV27 and TRBJ2-1; D remains unclear. CDR3 size: 13 residues. CDR1 is MNHEY, CDR2 SMNVEV, per germline (reference sequence). The ends were cut back, 4 bases at V and 8 bases at J, with 12 bases in the middle. CDR3 amino acids: CASSYEPVHEQFF. DNA of the CDR3: TGTGCCAGCAGTTACGAACCTGTCCATGAGCAGTTCTTC.

The V call is TRBV14, the J call TRBJ2-7; perhaps D is TRBD1 or TRBD2 (7 bases each). This CDR3 is built from 16 residues. CDR1 SGHDN and CDR2 FVKESK come from the germline V gene. V lost 2 bases, J lost 0 bases, and 14 bases lay in between. CDR3: CASSQQGGTGSYEQYF. Written as DNA, the CDR3 is TGTGCCAGCAGCCAACAGGGGGGGACGGGCTCCTACGAGCAGTACTTC.

Details on this clonotype: A read error may produce the germline difference seen at one junction end. The chain recombines TRBV6-5 with TRBJ2-6; D remains unclear. Germline-derived CDR1 and CDR2 are MNHEY and SVGAGI. This CDR3 region has 13 residues. The CDR3 sequence is CASIGTGANVLTF. CDR3 in DNA: TGTGCGAGCATAGGGACTGGGGCCAACGTCCTGACTTTC.

The chain carries TRBV28 and TRBJ2-3; D gene unclear. Per germline, CDR1 MDHEN and CDR2 SYDVKM. CDR3 length: 17 residues. The V end was cut by 6 bases, the J end by 0 bases, with 19 bases between. The CDR3 here is CASRQGPRARSTDTQYF. The CDR3 DNA is TGTGCCAGCAGGCAAGGCCCCCGGGCCCGGAGCACAGATACGCAGTATTTT.

The CDR3 region has the DNA TGTGCCAGCAGTTACGCTCTAAGTACGACAGGGTTGAACACTGAAGCTTTCTTT. It encodes CASSYALSTTGLNTEAFF. This chain joins TRBV6-5 and TRBJ1-1; TRBD1 aligns across 7 bases. V lost 2 bases to trimming and J lost 0 bases; unmatched junction nucleotides: 12. This CDR3 spans 18 amino acids. CDR1 and CDR2 from the germline V gene are MNHEY and SVGAGI.

The chain joins TRBV7-9 to TRBJ2-3, with TRBD2 matching over 9 bases. V lost 6 bases and J lost 4; bases outside the gene matches: 2. This CDR3 contains 13 residues. Germline V gene sequence: CDR1 SEHNR, CDR2 FQNEAQ (reference sequence). CDR3 sequence reads: CASRGTSSDTQYF. CDR3 sequence (DNA): TGTGCCAGCAGGGGGACTAGCTCAGATACGCAGTATTTT. The whole variable domain, filled in from reference TRBV7-9 and TRBJ2-3, reads DTGVSQNPRHKITKRGQNVTFRCDPISEHNRLYWYRQTLGQGPEFLTYFQNEAQLEKSRLLSDRFSAERPKGSFSTLEIQRTEQGDSAMYLCASRGTSSDTQYFGPGTRLTVL.

The rearrangement uses TRBV27 and TRBJ2-1; tentative D call: TRBD2 (5 bases). This CDR3 has 14 amino acids. V gave up 5 bases and J gave up 6 bases, with 14 bases separating them. The germline V gene has CDR1 MNHEY and CDR2 SMNVEV (reference sequence). CDR3 nucleotide sequence: TGTGCCAGCAGTCAGGTCGGGAATTTCAATGAGCAGTTCTTC. Protein: CASSQVGNFNEQFF.

CDR3 bases: TGTGCCAGCAGTTTAATGAGGACTCACACTGAAGCTTTCTTT. Protein product: CASSLMRTHTEAFF. This chain uses TRBV27 with TRBJ1-1; D is undetermined. Germline loops: CDR1 MNHEY, CDR2 SMNVEV (reference sequence). The CDR3 has 14 residues. The ends were cut back, 2 bases at V and 3 bases at J, with 10 bases in the middle.

The CDR3 region has the DNA TGTGCCACCGAAAGCGGGAGCCATTACAATGAGCAGTTCTTC. Encoded protein: CATESGSHYNEQFF. V gene TRBV6-6 combines with J gene TRBJ2-1; 8 bases agree with TRBD2. In germline, CDR1 is MNHNY, CDR2 SVGAGI (reference sequence). The CDR3 covers 14 residues. The trim removed 10 bases at V and 4 bases at J, leaving 9 bases unmatched.

This chain links TRBV12-3 or TRBV12-4 with TRBJ1-1, with TRBD1 matching over 10 bases. Losses at the gene ends were 4 bases for V and 13 bases for J; bases not matched to a gene: 18. The CDR3 loop spans 16 amino acids. CDR3: CASSSDRGRFQDLVFF. CDR3 nucleotides: TGTGCCAGCAGTTCAGACAGGGGGCGCTTCCAGGATCTTGTTTTCTTT.

CDR3 DNA: TGTGCCAGCAGCCCTGTGGGAGAGGGGGAGCTGTTTTTT. This translates into CASSPVGEGELFF. V usage is TRBV7-9 and J usage is TRBJ2-2, with D possibly being TRBD2 (5 bases). The CDR3 has 13 amino acids. In germline, CDR1 is SEHNR, CDR2 FQNEAQ (reference sequence). Trimming shortened V by 5 bases and J by 8 bases, and 12 bases separated the two germline ends. Using reference TRBV7-9 and TRBJ2-2 for the parts outside the CDR3, the full variable domain is DTGVSQNPRHKITKRGQNVTFRCDPISEHNRLYWYRQTLGQGPEFLTYFQNEAQLEKSRLLSDRFSAERPKGSFSTLEIQRTEQGDSAMYLCASSPVGEGELFFGEGSRLTVL.

J is TRBJ1-1 and V is TRBV19; D is possibly TRBD1 (6 bases). V was pared by 6 bases and J by 11 bases, with 13 bases between. The CDR3 loop spans 11 amino acids. CDR1 is LNHDA, CDR2 SQIVND, per germline (reference sequence). The CDR3 is CASSDPGAAFF. In nucleotides, the CDR3 is TGTGCCAGTAGCGACCCGGGGGCTGCTTTCTTT. Full variable domain (remainder filled in from reference TRBV19 and TRBJ1-1): DGGITQSPKYLFRKEGQNVTLSCEQNLNHDAMYWYRQDPGQGLRLIYYSQIVNDFQKGDIAEGYSVSREKKESFPLTVTSAQKNPTAFYLCASSDPGAAFFGQGTRLTVV.

This chain connects TRBV7-9 to TRBJ1-2; D is unresolved. Trimming removed 1 base from V and 6 bases from J, with 3 bases in between. This CDR3 is 11 amino acids long. From germline, CDR1 is SEHNR and CDR2 FQNEAQ (reference sequence). Here the CDR3 reads CASSLDHGYTF. The CDR3, as DNA: TGTGCCAGCAGCTTAGACCATGGCTACACCTTC.

J is TRBJ2-7 and V is TRBV4-1; 9 positions match TRBD2. There are 16 residues in the CDR3. The V gene end was trimmed by 0 bases and the J gene end by 0 bases; junction bases not matched to a gene: 3. The germline V gene encodes CDR1 MGHRA and CDR2 YSYEKL. In DNA, the CDR3 is TGCGCCAGCAGCCAAGACGGCGGGAGGGGCTCCTACGAGCAGTACTTC. This gives the protein CASSQDGGRGSYEQYF.